This T cell receptor (beta chain) was captured by sequencing in a study of cytomegalovirus exposure and HLA in healthy donors (dated by TCRdb to 2017 to 2019). Regarding the research as a whole: An earlier analysis of more than 550 of the donors reported over 250 Gb of sequence data and 117 million unique TCR beta sequences obtained from around 170 million T cells. The study was designed to test whether signatures of past pathogen exposure could be identified by cataloging public T cell receptors. In an earlier analysis of a few hundred of the donors, high-throughput TCR beta sequencing was used to judge whether each TCR beta V gene segment behaved as functional or pseudogenic. Rather than using new phenotypic data, the later analysis identified candidate immune exposures from TCR beta sequences and from how often those sequences occurred across donors. On average, roughly 250,000 unique TCR beta nucleotide sequences were sequenced per donor among about 400 genotyped donors of the cohort, with around 19% of those sequences being non-productive. Among the roughly 400 genotyped donors, about 85% belonged to the genetic ancestry cluster associated with self-reported Caucasian donors. In a later analysis, previously published TCR beta repertoires from 666 donors were re-analyzed and high-resolution HLA genotyping was added so that TCR occurrence patterns could be studied. Besides the first cohort of roughly 660 subjects, a separate validation cohort made up of 95 to 150 different subjects was used. Approximately 310 gigabases of sequencing data and approximately 80 million unique TCR sequences were included in an early release covering several hundred HLA-typed donors. Using immunosequencing, the study profiled T cell repertoires from around 670 subjects and related those repertoires to cytomegalovirus serostatus. The number of donors typed differed by locus, with roughly 629-640 for A, B, C, DRB1 and DQB1, approximately 500 for DQA1, 600 to 610 for DPA1, and some 470 for DPB1. All discovery cohort repertoires had been generated on a single sequencing platform. Donor age, sex, ethnicity and CMV serostatus were compiled together with the repertoire data. The study combined high-throughput TCR immunosequencing, statistical association of individual TCRs with disease status, and machine learning to predict cytomegalovirus infection status. About five DR-DQ haplotypes were treated as single units for association and clustering because of strong linkage in the cohort. A later genetic analysis used genome-wide SNP genotypes for about 60% of the roughly 700 donors, treating that subset as a discovery cohort. HLA typing covered class I and class II loci at four-digit resolution. Findings and caveats that apply to the study as a whole: In an earlier analysis of 587 of the donors, most TCR beta V segments were observed in productive rearrangements about 87% or about 30% of the time, broadly matching IMGT annotations. The presence/absence analyses assumed that sequencing depth was roughly uniform across donors, and that assumption may not be true. Only TCR beta chains were sequenced in this cohort, and the absence of alpha or paired-chain data limited detectable features. Most TCR sequences were seen in very few donors, while some public TCRs were found in many individuals. Because counts were too low, seventeen rarely observed V segments, including chromosome 9 orphons, were excluded from the earlier analysis of under 650 of the donors. Because HLA typing was unavailable for some donors at each locus, only the typed subset was used in association tests. A cluster of highly shared sequence variants was judged likely to represent a technical artifact of the sequencing pipeline. Most CMV-associated TCR beta chains appeared to be HLA-restricted in a later analysis, and the HLA associations seemed to be driven largely by CMV exposure. A total of fewer than 200 TCR beta chains were listed by the study as associated with cytomegalovirus. Compared with equally common non-associated chains, HLA-associated TCR beta chains in a later analysis were more clonally expanded and had lower generation probabilities. A further reported finding was that TCR beta sequences accurately predicted the HLA-A and HLA-B alleles for most subjects in the first cohort. In a later analysis, the rate of TCR association differed among HLA loci, with DRB1 alleles having the most associated TCRs and HLA-C alleles having the fewest. In a later genetic analysis, a missense DCLRE1C variant was associated with V-gene and J-gene trimming of TCR beta chains, and the association was replicated in an independent cohort. According to a later analysis, parvovirus B19, influenza, CMV and Epstein-Barr virus appeared linked to several top co-occurrence clusters. Some IMGT-functional V segments, including TRBV6-2 and TRBV6-3, could not be distinguished by the 87-base-pair reads and were therefore excluded. The authors suggested that the approach could potentially be extended to other disease states and immunological phenotypes. In a later genetic analysis, fewer N-insertions in productive TCRs were reported among donors in an Asian-associated ancestry cluster than the roughly 640-donor mean. Cytomegalovirus status was reported to be diagnosed by the classifier with high specificity and sensitivity in both the original and validation cohorts. Correlated functional status among segregating V segments might be attributable to linkage disequilibrium, but an unknown experimental factor could not be ruled out. In vitro tests confirmed that a few of the cytomegalovirus-associated TCR beta chains recognize cytomegalovirus antigens. At a false discovery rate of 0.05, a later analysis linked 16,951 TCR beta sequences to specific HLA alleles. Strong co-occurrence of HLA alleles, especially DR and DQ, made assigning TCR associations to individual alleles difficult. CMV serostatus was the only immune exposure information available for the cohort.

CDR3 length: 16 amino acids, cysteine to phenylalanine. The read is trimmed to its CDR3 DNA, 48 bases read in frame from base 1. V is trimmed back by 5 bases and J by 0 bases, and the junction contains 7 bases that no gene match accounts for. The germline V gene (reference sequence) provides CDR1 MNHEY and CDR2 SMNVEV. In total, 666 healthy bone marrow donors made up the cohort. Cohort members were all nominally healthy when sampled, although unrecorded immune exposures were likely present. The donor was CMV seronegative and belonged to the group of 352 seronegative cohort members. A peripheral blood sample was provided by each donor, and peripheral blood mononuclear cells were used for TCR beta sequencing. Genomic DNA extraction from the blood cell samples was performed with the Qiagen DNeasy Blood Extraction Kit. With respect to this clone: Its antigen remains undetermined.

The library was prepared using the immunoSEQ multiplex PCR assay. The multiplex PCR relied on a mix of 60 forward primers for TCR Vbeta segments and 13 reverse primers for TCR Jbeta segments. Amplification of the CDR3 region of rearranged TCR beta genes was performed with a multiplex PCR assay on genomic DNA. Amplified TCR beta libraries were sequenced as 87-base-pair reads on the Illumina HiSeq System. Processing in the source paper ran as follows. A later analysis tallied 75 million to 95 million unique TCR beta chains across the 600 to 700 repertoires, and around 9.9 million of those chains were shared by two or more donors. To remove PCR and sequencing errors, raw reads were error-corrected and collapsed into unique sequences using a nearest-neighbor algorithm that merged closely related sequences. Alignment of CDR3 sequences to IMGT reference sequences was used to assign V, D and J gene segments. For a sequence to be retained, a match of at least six nucleotides to both a V gene segment and a J gene segment was required. A rearrangement counted as productive if the CDR3 had no stop codons and remained in frame with V and J, and every other rearrangement counted as non-productive. CDR3 was defined according to IMGT convention as the region running from the second conserved V-encoded cysteine to the conserved J-encoded phenylalanine. The earlier analysis of more than 450 of the donors excluded sequences that lacked an unambiguous match to a single V gene segment. An earlier analysis of 550 to 650 of the donors classified V segments as functional when productive rearrangements were above 56.7% and as segregating when the standard deviation between donors was above 5%. A statistical classification framework was built for diagnosing cytomegalovirus status from the catalog of TCR beta chain sequences. A later analysis assigned V and J genes by comparing TCR nucleotide sequences with IMGT/GENE-DB human TR gene sequences. Using the TCRdist pipeline, a later analysis assigned CDR3 sequences along with most-parsimonious VDJ recombination scenarios. In a later analysis, every TCR beta chain was defined by the combination of its CDR3 amino acid sequence and its V-gene family, and reads without a unique V-gene family were dropped. As a way to deal with suspected cross-contamination and a sequencing artifact, a later analysis dropped 450 to 600 nucleotide sequences that were highly shared and had low generation probability. For each public chain, a later analysis derived a clonal expansion index from normalized ranks of inferred template counts within each repertoire. In a later analysis, generation probabilities were computed using a VDJ recombination model fitted to out-of-frame rearrangements, and the results were checked against IGoR. A later analysis scored TCR-TCR, TCR-HLA and TCR-CMV co-occurrence with hypergeometric tests, applying a repertoire-size bias correction to TCR pairs. A later analysis estimated false discovery rates by permuting HLA or CMV assignments 20 times. A later analysis grouped co-occurring TCRs with DBSCAN, adding TCRdist sequence similarity when clustering within HLA-allele-positive subsets. Repertoires with fewer than 30,000 or more than 120,000 public chains, plus five repertoires with anomalous nucleotide sharing, were excluded from co-occurrence clustering. Here the immuneACCESS table is served through TCRdb, limited to in-frame sequences with V and J called. Missing clones are a known gap in these copies; in checked studies unresolved V genes cover under half, and the rest lacks a known reason. V, J and clone size were drawn from that table, and D and trimming were deduced from the DNA. This sample's records show more than 65,000 clones. Of the sample, 2.5% to 3% falls within the top ten clones.

The sequenced sample consisted of PBMCs. Recombination connected TRBV27 to TRBJ2-3; the central 8 bases match TRBD2. This clonotype was sampled from a man in his forties or fifties in good health and CMV-seronegative. The sequence in DNA is TGTGCCAGCAGTGTTAGCGGGGCCACTAGCACAGATACGCAGTATTTT. The resulting protein is CASSVSGATSTDTQYF.